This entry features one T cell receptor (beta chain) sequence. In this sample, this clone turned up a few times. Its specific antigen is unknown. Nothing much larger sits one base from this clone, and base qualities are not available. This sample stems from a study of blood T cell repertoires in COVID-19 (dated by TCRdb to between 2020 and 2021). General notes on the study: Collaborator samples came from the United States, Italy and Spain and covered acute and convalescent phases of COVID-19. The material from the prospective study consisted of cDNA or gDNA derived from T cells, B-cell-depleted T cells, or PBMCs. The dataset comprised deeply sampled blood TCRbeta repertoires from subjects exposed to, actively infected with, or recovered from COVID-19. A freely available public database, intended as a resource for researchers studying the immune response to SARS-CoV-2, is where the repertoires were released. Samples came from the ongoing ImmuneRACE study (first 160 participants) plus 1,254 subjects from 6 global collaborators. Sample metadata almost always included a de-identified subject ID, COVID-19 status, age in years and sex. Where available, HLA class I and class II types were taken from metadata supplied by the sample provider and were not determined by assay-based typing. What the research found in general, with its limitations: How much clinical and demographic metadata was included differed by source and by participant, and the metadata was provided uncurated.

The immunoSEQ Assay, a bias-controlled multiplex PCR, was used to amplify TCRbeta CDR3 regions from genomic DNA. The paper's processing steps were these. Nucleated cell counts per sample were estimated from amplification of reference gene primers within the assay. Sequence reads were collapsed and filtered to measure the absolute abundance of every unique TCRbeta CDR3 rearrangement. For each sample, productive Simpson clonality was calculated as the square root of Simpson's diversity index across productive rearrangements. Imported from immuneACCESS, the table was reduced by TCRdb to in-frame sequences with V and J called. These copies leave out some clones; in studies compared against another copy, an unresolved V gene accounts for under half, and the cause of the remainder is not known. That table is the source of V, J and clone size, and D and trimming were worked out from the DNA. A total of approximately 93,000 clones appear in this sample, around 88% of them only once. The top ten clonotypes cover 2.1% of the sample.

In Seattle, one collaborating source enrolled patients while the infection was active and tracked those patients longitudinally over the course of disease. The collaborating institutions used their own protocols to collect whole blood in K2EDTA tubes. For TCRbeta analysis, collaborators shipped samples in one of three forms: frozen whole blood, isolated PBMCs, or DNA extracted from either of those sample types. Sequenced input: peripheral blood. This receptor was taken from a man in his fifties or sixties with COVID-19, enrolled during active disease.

The CDR3 region reads CASSPQDSNQPQHF. The nucleotide sequence reads as follows: TGTGCCAGCTCACCCCAGGACTCCAATCAGCCCCAGCATTTT. The sequence is built from TRBV18 and TRBJ1-5; no D segment can be confidently identified. Between the V and J ends, shortened by 3 bases and 3 bases respectively, the junction contains 9 bases. According to the germline V gene, CDR1 reads KGHSH and CDR2 reads LQKENI. From cysteine to phenylalanine, the CDR3 is 14 amino acids long. CDR3 DNA only is kept here, 42 bases in frame from base 1.